This TCR beta chain was recovered during a study of Tregs in tolerant kidney transplant recipients (dated by TCRdb to between 2018 and 2021). Looking at the study overall: TCRbeta sequencing was used in the study to identify donor-specific regulatory T cells before combined kidney and bone marrow transplantation, and the identified cells were then tracked after transplant. Several methods of expanding Tregs specific for an allogeneic donor were compared by TCRbeta repertoire sequencing in a few healthy controls.

The junction shows trimming of 4 bases on V and 0 bases on J, and the gene matches do not reach 7 bases of it. CDR1 and CDR2 were assigned from the germline V gene as SGHRS and YFSETQ. The CDR3 covers 16 residues, taking in both the cysteine and the phenylalanine. The only DNA kept is the CDR3, 48 bases in frame from the first base. Thawed PBMCs were FACS-sorted into unstimulated Tregs (CD4+CD25+CD127-), CD4+ non-Tregs (CD4+CD25-), CD4 cells and CD8 cells. Blood from healthy controls was obtained either as purchased buffy coats or from healthy volunteers. Healthy control blood was processed by Ficoll density gradient to PBMCs and cryopreserved; patient PBMCs were collected before and after transplant. General study outcomes and caveats: The most biologically relevant and donor-specific TCRbeta repertoire appeared to be identified by expanding Tregs with activated donor B cells. Biological reproducibility was not directly assessed, although technical replication error appeared to be minimal. Because only a small number of patients were included, the study had limitations, and the results will need to be validated in larger populations as well as under other immunosuppression protocols.

About this clone itself: Its antigen remains unidentified. Base qualities are not at hand, and no much larger clone is one base apart.

For TCRbeta CDR3 sequencing, genomic DNA was extracted from sorted cells using the QIAGEN DNeasy Blood and Tissue Kit. Through immunoSEQ, high-throughput TCRbeta CDR3 sequencing was done commercially, including PCR amplification with internal controls and bias correction. The source study handled its data this way. A unique productive TCRbeta sequence was defined by the CDR3 nucleotide sequence when primers matched, and otherwise by the CDR3 amino acid sequence together with the Vbeta and Jbeta genes. Sorting error was corrected by removing sequences shared between sorted populations at a frequency ratio of 2:1 or less, and the remaining shared sequences were assigned to the higher population. Donor-reactive sequences were defined as at least 5-fold expanded in CFSE-low cells versus unstimulated cells, with frequency of at least 0.01% in CFSE-low cells. Repertoire divergence was quantified by Jensen-Shannon divergence calculated from the top 100 TCRbeta sequences ranked by frequency. For samples with multiple sequencing runs, sorting error was corrected separately for each run before the runs were pooled. The clones in this table, taken by TCRdb from immuneACCESS, are in-frame only. Not every clone is retained; where verified, under half of the shortfall comes from an unresolved V gene, and the cause of the rest is unknown. Clone size and V and J calls were adopted from that table, with D and trimming inferred from the DNA. Counted in this sample were 200,000 to 300,000 clones; approximately 84% of them appeared once. The ten largest make up around 0.6% of the sample.

The chain is encoded by TRBV5-1 joined to TRBJ2-3; TRBD1 fits 8 bases in the junction. The sample consisted of CD4+ T cells from blood. This receptor was identified in a human donor in good health. The DNA sequence is TGCGCCAGCAGCCCAGGGACAGGCGGGAGCACAGATACGCAGTATTTT. This gives the protein CASSPGTGGSTDTQYF.